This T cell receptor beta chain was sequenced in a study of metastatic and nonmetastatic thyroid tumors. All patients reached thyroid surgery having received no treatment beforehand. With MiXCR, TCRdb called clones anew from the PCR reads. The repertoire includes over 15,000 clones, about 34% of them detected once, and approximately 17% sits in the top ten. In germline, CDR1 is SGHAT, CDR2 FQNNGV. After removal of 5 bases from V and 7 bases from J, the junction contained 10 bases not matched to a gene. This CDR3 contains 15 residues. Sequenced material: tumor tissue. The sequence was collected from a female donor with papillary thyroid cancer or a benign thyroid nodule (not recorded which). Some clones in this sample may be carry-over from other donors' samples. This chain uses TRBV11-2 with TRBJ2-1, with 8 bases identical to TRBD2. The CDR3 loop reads CASSAGSGRVNEQFF. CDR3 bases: TGTGCCAGCAGCGCGGGAAGCGGGAGAGTAAATGAGCAGTTCTTC.